The T cell receptor beta chain under discussion was sequenced for a study of T cells after posttransplantation cyclophosphamide (dated by TCRdb to 2016 to 2018). For context, the study as a whole: Using TRB sequencing, the study followed how the T cell repertoire reconstituted after myeloablative bone marrow transplantation in which posttransplantation cyclophosphamide served as GVHD prophylaxis. Samples from 35 to 45 PTCy-treated patients, along with samples from 16 of their related bone marrow donors, underwent antigen receptor sequencing. TRB sequencing was performed on blood from all 35 or so PTCy patients with 1-year posttransplant specimens. In 3 patients, TRB sequencing was also performed on up to 3 more blood samples taken 2 to 5.2 years after transplant, and in a handful of patients, pretransplant blood was also TRB-sequenced. Because TRA and TRB clonality correlated tightly in 9 samples, the subsequent TCR analyses were limited to TRB only. Public TRB sequences were queried against a database of over 3,600 sequences associated with responses to pathogens, tumor antigens, self-antigens and alloantigens. Beyond this particular receptor, the publication reports: Across under 50 patients, recipient CMV seropositivity and CMV reactivation were highly associated with TRB clonality; PTCy diversity was similar to CNI/methotrexate controls. Donor-recipient similarity was low at 1-2 months but increased during the first year, and donor CD8+ memory clones often dominated later blood repertoires. The TRB repertoires of T cells infiltrating skin or GI tract showed only limited overlap with the TRB repertoires of T cells in blood.

Genomic DNA was used for TRB sequencing, which was performed with the immunoSEQ assay at survey resolution or with the hsTCRB kit. Turning to the authors' computational methods: The immunoSEQ software was used for initial read processing, and the LymphoSeq R package was used for repertoire analyses. For each TRB dataset, clonality was calculated as 1 minus normalized Shannon entropy, and the Gini coefficient was computed as well. To infer phenotypes in unsorted samples, TRB sequences from sorted subsets of the recipient or donor were mapped onto the unsorted samples of the same recipient. As stored in TCRdb, this immuneACCESS dataset retains in-frame rearrangements with V and J assigned. A fraction of the clones does not appear; measured against another copy, unresolved V genes explain less than half of the discrepancy, and the remainder lacks a known reason. Clone size and V and J calls were adopted from that table, with D and trimming inferred from the DNA. The sample profile shows about 46,000 clones; roughly 92% of them were found once. 2.5% to 4% of the sample comes from the top ten.

Concerning this clone: It has no known antigen specificity. Within one base of it there is no much larger clone, and no base qualities were kept.

Related bone marrow donors provided peripheral blood samples on the day of marrow donation. Peripheral blood and bone marrow mononuclear cells were isolated by Ficoll-Hypaque density centrifugation and cryopreserved. Via the germline V gene, CDR1 is SQVTM and CDR2 ANQGSEA. Measured from the cysteine to the phenylalanine, the CDR3 is 15 residues long. The entry retains the CDR3 DNA only, 45 bases that are in frame from base 1. A distance of 19 bases separates the germline ends of V and J, which lose 5 bases and 8 bases respectively. The sequence derives from a woman between 45 and 65 years old in good health and a related stem cell transplant donor. The sequencing input was PBMCs. This chain joins TRBV29-1 to TRBJ1-6; no D gene is confidently identified. The CDR3 corresponds to CSVRERRGVDSPLHF. The sequenced DNA: TGCAGCGTTCGGGAGCGGCGGGGAGTGGATTCACCCCTCCACTTT.